The present T cell receptor (beta chain) was sequenced within a study of PD-L1 blockade in urothelial cancer. About the research overall: Typically, measured as a median, blood samples had over 120,000 T cells. Study results and caveats: When measured at 3 weeks, tumor-associated blood clones expanded more in durable-benefit patients.

Libraries were prepared by immunoSEQ multiplex PCR; TCRdb keeps only in-frame clonotypes and omits some of them. Of 130,000 or so clones in the sample, roughly 80% were seen once. Concerning this clone itself: Its antigen is undetermined.

The time point: pretreatment peripheral blood. All patients carried locally advanced or metastatic urothelial carcinoma. CDR3 size: 18 residues. Germline V gene lookup returns CDR1 MDHEN and CDR2 SYDVKM. V dropped 6 bases and J dropped 0 bases, with 24 bases sitting between them. The sequencing used PBMCs, collected around atezolizumab (anti-PD-L1) treatment. This sequence joins TRBV28 and TRBJ2-7; maybe TRBD1 (6 bases). The receptor comes from a man in his forties or fifties with urothelial cancer. The CDR3 region is CASSSLRGQRRSSYEQYF. DNA of the CDR3: TGTGCCAGCAGCTCACTCAGGGGCCAAAGGCGTTCCTCCTACGAGCAGTACTTC.